This TCR beta chain emerged from a study of cytomegalovirus exposure and HLA in healthy donors. Study information: Most donors, just over 80% of 398 genotyped, fell in the Caucasian-associated ancestry cluster. Study outcomes and limitations: As confirmed in vitro, three CMV-associated chains were specific for CMV antigens. Reported findings show TCR beta sequences accurately forecast HLA-A and HLA-B alleles in most subjects. With further analysis later on, most CMV-associated TCR beta chains appeared HLA-restricted.

On this clone: The antigen is unknown.

Germline-derived CDR1 and CDR2 are MNHNS and SASEGT. Trimming cost V 6 bases and J 4 bases; bases outside gene matches: 3. The CDR3 totals 15 residues. The PCR was carried out with 60 Vbeta primers and 13 Jbeta primers. Libraries were prepared by immunoSEQ multiplex PCR; TCRdb keeps only in-frame clonotypes and omits some of them. The sample includes 60,000 to 80,000 clones, 65% to 75% seen only once; the top ten take 4.5% to 6%. V usage is TRBV6-1 and J usage is TRBJ2-3, with TRBD2 identical over 14 bases. The source material was PBMCs. This clonotype was obtained from a woman aged 25 to 39 in good health and CMV-seronegative. CDR3 sequence (DNA): TGTGCCAGCAGGGGACTAGCGGGAGAGTCAGATACGCAGTATTTT. Translation: CASRGLAGESDTQYF.